This T cell receptor (beta chain) was identified during a study of identifying expanded T cells in peripheral blood. Study observations and caveats: Over approximately two and four weeks, about 15 and 19 clones changed, versus around 1.3 between replicates.

In regard to this clone: Its specificity is unknown.

The assay was immunoSEQ multiplex PCR, and TCRdb's table has in-frame clones only and misses some. The sample contains approximately 130,000 clones, about 86% of which appear only once. No infections or other immune events were documented during collection. The CDR3 runs 16 residues. J lost 2 bases, V lost 5 bases, and 8 bases had no gene match. Germline CDR1 is SGHAT and CDR2 is FQDESV (reference sequence). Sequenced: blood. The sequence was obtained from a person aged 18 to 70 in good health. The chain uses TRBV11-1 and TRBJ2-1; 8 bases agree with TRBD2. CDR3 sequence: CASSPRGGYTYNEQFF. In nucleotides, the CDR3 is TGTGCCAGCAGCCCACGCGGGGGGTACACCTACAATGAGCAGTTCTTC.